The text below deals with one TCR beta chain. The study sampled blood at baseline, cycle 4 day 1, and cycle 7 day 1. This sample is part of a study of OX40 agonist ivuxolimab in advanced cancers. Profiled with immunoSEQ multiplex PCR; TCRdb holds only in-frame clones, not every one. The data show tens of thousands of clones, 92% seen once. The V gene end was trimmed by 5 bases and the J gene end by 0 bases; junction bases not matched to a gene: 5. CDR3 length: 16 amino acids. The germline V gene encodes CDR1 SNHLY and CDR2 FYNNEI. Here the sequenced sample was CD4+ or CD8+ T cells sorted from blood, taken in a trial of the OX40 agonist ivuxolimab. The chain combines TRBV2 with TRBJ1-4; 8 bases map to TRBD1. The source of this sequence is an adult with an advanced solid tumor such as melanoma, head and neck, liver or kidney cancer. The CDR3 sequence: CASSIRQGTTNEKLFF. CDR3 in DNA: TGTGCCAGCAGTATTAGACAGGGGACAACTAATGAAAAACTGTTTTTT. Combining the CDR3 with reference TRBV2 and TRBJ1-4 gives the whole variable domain EPEVTQTPSHQVTQMGQEVILRCVPISNHLYFYWYRQILGQKVEFLVSFYNNEISEKSEIFDDQFSVERPDGSNFTLKIRSTKLEDSAMYFCASSIRQGTTNEKLFFGSGTQLSVL.